Listed below are T cell receptor beta chains from one sample, sequenced in a study of blood T cell repertoires in COVID-19. Sequencing used immunoSEQ multiplex PCR; TCRdb keeps in-frame clones, though not all of them. Among roughly 320,000 clones, just under 90% were seen once, and the ten largest hold less than 2%. The sample consisted of peripheral blood. The receptors originated from a woman aged 30 to 39 with COVID-19, enrolled during active disease. CDR3s include the opening cysteine and the closing phenylalanine or tryptophan. D genes are given only for firm matches. Rows may omit the clone size; those that give it use once, few, many or a size class.

J: TRBJ1-6; V: TRBV5-5; size: NA; D: TRBD1; DNA: TGTGCCAGCAGCTTGTGGGACAGGGGCTATAATTCACCCCTCCACTTT; CDR3: CASSLWDRGYNSPLHF
J: TRBJ1-1; V: TRBV4-2; size: NA; D: NA; DNA: TGTGCCAGCAGCCTACAGGTCCGGAACACTGAAGCTTTCTTT; CDR3: CASSLQVRNTEAFF
J: TRBJ1-2; V: TRBV9; size: NA; D: NA; DNA: TGTGCCAGCAGCGTAGGGACAGTTTATGGCTACACCTTC; CDR3: CASSVGTVYGYTF
J: TRBJ2-6; V: TRBV3-1/TRBV3-2; size: few; D: TRBD2; DNA: TGTGCCAGCAGCCAAAGGAGGGAGGGCTCTGGGGCCAACGTCCTGACTTTC; CDR3: CASSQRREGSGANVLTF
J: TRBJ1-6; V: TRBV19; size: NA; D: NA; DNA: TGTGCCAGTAGTATAGGGGCTAGGGGTGGTTCACCCCTCCACTTT; CDR3: CASSIGARGGSPLHF
J: TRBJ2-7; V: TRBV10-3; size: NA; D: NA; DNA: TGTGCCATCGCCGGGCGGCAGGGTGAGGACGAGCAGTACTTC; CDR3: CAIAGRQGEDEQYF
J: TRBJ1-5; V: TRBV4-1; size: NA; D: TRBD1; DNA: TGCGCCAGCAGCCAGAGTACAGGGGGTTACAATCAGCCCCAGCATTTT; CDR3: CASSQSTGGYNQPQHF
J: TRBJ1-5; V: TRBV2; size: NA; D: TRBD1; DNA: TGTGCCAGCAGTGAAAAAGCCGGGACAGGGAATCAGCCCCAGCATTTT; CDR3: CASSEKAGTGNQPQHF
J: TRBJ1-5; V: TRBV7-9; size: NA; D: NA; DNA: TGTGCCAGCAGCGGCGGCTACAATCAGCCCCAGCATTTT; CDR3: CASSGGYNQPQHF
J: TRBJ1-1; V: TRBV19; size: NA; D: TRBD1; DNA: TGTGCCAGTAGTAACAGGGGAAGATCACATTCGAGAAACACTGAAGCTTTCTTT; CDR3: CASSNRGRSHSRNTEAFF
J: TRBJ2-3; V: TRBV6-5; size: NA; D: NA; DNA: TGTGCCAGCAGTCCCCCTAGCACAGATACGCAGTATTTT; CDR3: CASSPPSTDTQYF
J: TRBJ2-2; V: TRBV19; size: NA; D: NA; DNA: TGTGCCACCCGGCGGGCGGGAAACACCGGGGAGCTGTTTTTT; CDR3: CATRRAGNTGELFF
J: TRBJ1-6; V: TRBV6-2/TRBV6-3; size: NA; D: NA; DNA: TGTGCCAGCAGTTACTTGGGGCGTAATTCACCCCTCCACTTT; CDR3: CASSYLGRNSPLHF
J: TRBJ2-5; V: TRBV4-3; size: once; D: TRBD2; DNA: TGCGCCAGCAGTCTAACTAGCGGGGGGGCTAAAGAGACCCAGTACTTC; CDR3: CASSLTSGGAKETQYF
J: TRBJ1-2; V: TRBV28; size: NA; D: NA; DNA: TGTGCCAGCACCAAAAATAACTATGGCTACACCTTC; CDR3: CASTKNNYGYTF
J: TRBJ2-2; V: TRBV11-1; size: NA; D: NA; DNA: TGTGCCAGCAGCTTGTCCGGGGGTTATGTCACCGGGGAGCTGTTTTTT; CDR3: CASSLSGGYVTGELFF
J: TRBJ1-1; V: TRBV5-1; size: NA; D: NA; DNA: TGCGCCAGCACAGGGAACACTGAAGCTTTCTTT; CDR3: CASTGNTEAFF
J: TRBJ2-1; V: TRBV4-2; size: NA; D: NA; DNA: TGTGCCAGCAGCCAACATGGGGCAGCAGCTTACAATGAGCAGTTCTTC; CDR3: CASSQHGAAAYNEQFF
J: TRBJ1-1; V: TRBV10-1; size: NA; D: TRBD1; DNA: TGCGCCAGCAGTGATGGGGACAGTAACACTGAAGCTTTCTTT; CDR3: CASSDGDSNTEAFF
J: TRBJ1-2; V: TRBV28; size: NA; D: TRBD1; DNA: TGTGCCAGCACCACAGGGGGCCGGGGAGGCTACACCTTC; CDR3: CASTTGGRGGYTF
J: TRBJ2-5; V: TRBV3-1/TRBV3-2; size: NA; D: NA; DNA: TGTGCCAGCAGCCAAGAACTACAAGAGACCCAGTACTTC; CDR3: CASSQELQETQYF
J: TRBJ2-2; V: TRBV11-2; size: NA; D: TRBD2; DNA: TGTGCCAGCAGCTTATGGACGGGGGGGCCGGGCACCGGGGAGCTGTTTTTT; CDR3: CASSLWTGGPGTGELFF
J: TRBJ2-1; V: TRBV5-1; size: NA; D: TRBD2; DNA: TGCGCCAGCAGCAGCGGGGTGAATGAGCAGTTCTTC; CDR3: CASSSGVNEQFF
J: TRBJ1-1; V: TRBV18; size: NA; D: NA; DNA: TGTGCCAGCTCACCGCGAGGACAGCTGAACACTGAAGCTTTCTTT; CDR3: CASSPRGQLNTEAFF